This T cell receptor (beta chain) originates from a study of cytomegalovirus exposure and HLA in healthy donors. Findings of the study overall: A few V segments could not be told apart, such as TRBV6-2 and TRBV6-3, and were left out. In vitro work confirmed that a few CMV-associated chains recognize CMV antigens.

The study ran its PCR with 60 Vbeta and 13 Jbeta primers. Profiling relied on immunoSEQ multiplex PCR, and the TCRdb table lists in-frame clones only, not all of them. The data contain some 150,000 clones, about 75% of them singletons. Regarding this clone: Its antigen remains unknown.

The V gene's germline CDR1 is LNHDA and CDR2 SQIVND (reference sequence). This CDR3 region has 15 residues. The junction had 8 bases not matched to a gene; V was cut back by 9 bases and J by 4 bases. The sequence derives from a man aged 40-49 years in good health and CMV-seronegative. Material: PBMCs. The gene calls are TRBV19 and TRBJ1-6; 8 nucleotides align to TRBD1. CDR3 bases: TGTGCCAGCCGGCAGGGGGCTTTATATAATTCACCCCTCCACTTT. This sequence encodes CASRQGALYNSPLHF. Supplemented by reference TRBV19 and TRBJ1-6, the full variable domain reads DGGITQSPKYLFRKEGQNVTLSCEQNLNHDAMYWYRQDPGQGLRLIYYSQIVNDFQKGDIAEGYSVSREKKESFPLTVTSAQKNPTAFYLCASRQGALYNSPLHFGNGTRLTVT.